Each of the 30 T cell receptor beta chains below was sequenced from the same sample in a study of blood T cells in healthy people across ages. It was with a sample-barcoded 5' primer and a J-beta primer mix that a second PCR of about 6 to 12 cycles was run. TCRdb re-analysed the 5' RACE reads in MiXCR, keeping a single row per CDR3 protein. The sample shows 1.5 million to 2 million distinct CDR3 sequences, 49% of them seen only once. The source material was blood. The receptors come from a woman aged 40-49 years in good health.

CDR3 region: CASSSGRDTEAFF. The DNA for the CDR3 is TGTGCCAGCAGCAGCGGGAGGGACACTGAAGCTTTCTTT. The chain recombines TRBV7-9 with TRBJ1-1; D is uncertain. The V gene's germline CDR1 is SEHNR and CDR2 FQNEAQ (reference sequence). The length of the CDR3 is 13 residues. V lost 5 bases, J lost 3 bases, and 10 bases lay in between.

This clonotype showed up just a few times. V gene TRBV24-1 combines with J gene TRBJ2-3; TRBD1 might be the D (5 bases). This CDR3 has 15 amino acids. Germline CDR1 and CDR2: KGHDR and SFDVKD. Trimming removed 0 bases from V and 6 bases from J, with 12 bases in between. The CDR3 protein is CATSDLNRGADTQYF. The CDR3 bases are TGTGCCACCAGTGATTTGAATAGGGGCGCCGATACGCAGTATTTT.

J is TRBJ1-2 and V is TRBV5-6, with unresolved D. The CDR3 is 11 amino acids. Germline V gene lookup returns CDR1 SGHDT and CDR2 YYEEEE. Trimming took 4 bases from V and 6 from J, leaving 7 bases between them. CDR3 in DNA: TGTGCCAGCAGCCGGTTGGATGGCTACACCTTC. Protein: CASSRLDGYTF.

This clonotype was seen a few times. This chain connects TRBV7-9 to TRBJ2-7; 8 positions agree with TRBD2. J gave up 1 base and V 6 bases, and 5 bases lay outside the gene matches. This CDR3 has 14 residues. Germline V CDR1 and CDR2: SEHNR, FQNEAQ (reference sequence). This CDR3 reads CASRSGGGSYEQYF. CDR3 sequence (DNA): TGTGCCAGCAGGTCCGGGGGGGGATCCTACGAGCAGTACTTC.

The V and J genes are TRBV4-3 and TRBJ1-2; 7 nucleotides line up with TRBD1. The CDR3 is made up of 13 amino acids. The germline CDR1 and CDR2 sequences are LGHNA and YSLEER. Losses at the gene ends were 2 bases for V and 9 bases for J; bases not matched to a gene: 6. Written as DNA, the CDR3 is TGCGCCAGCAGCCAACCAGGACAGGAGAGCTACACCTTC. Translation gives CASSQPGQESYTF.

The genes are TRBV6-5 and TRBJ1-3; D not resolved. This CDR3 has 15 amino acids. The V end was cut by 0 bases, the J end by 5 bases, with 11 bases between. Germline loops: CDR1 MNHEY, CDR2 SVGAGI. In DNA, the CDR3 is TGTGCCAGCAGTTACTCGCAAGGGCGCAGAAACACCATATATTTT. Protein product: CASSYSQGRRNTIYF.

This chain joins TRBV20-1 and TRBJ2-1; perhaps TRBD2 as D (7 bases). The germline V gene has CDR1 DFQATT and CDR2 SNEGSKA (reference sequence). Between the trimmed V and J ends, which lost 3 bases and 8 bases, there was a span of 20 bases. The CDR3 consists of 15 residues. CDR3 loop: CSASMGGGLSYEQFF. The CDR3 DNA reads TGCAGTGCTAGTATGGGGGGGGGCCTTTCTTATGAGCAGTTCTTC.

The V and J genes are TRBV27 and TRBJ1-5; 8 bases agree with TRBD1. The CDR3 has 17 residues. Trimming removed 6 bases from V and 0 bases from J; junction bases left unmatched: 10. CDR1 and CDR2 from the germline V gene are MNHEY and SMNVEV (reference sequence). The CDR3 DNA is TGTGCCAGCAGCCCAATCCCAGGGGGCTATAGCAATCAGCCCCAGCATTTT. Translation: CASSPIPGGYSNQPQHF.

This sequence joins TRBV20-1 and TRBJ1-1; 8 bases fit TRBD1. Germline V gives CDR1 DFQATT, CDR2 SNEGSKA (reference sequence). Trimming took 6 bases from V and 10 from J; bases not matched to a gene: 10. The CDR3 totals 12 residues. The CDR3 coding sequence is TGCAGTGCCTTCCAGGGGGCCCTGGCAGCTTTCTTT. Encoded protein: CSAFQGALAAFF.

This chain connects TRBV5-1 to TRBJ1-2; D gene ambiguous. The ends were cut back, 0 bases at V and 0 bases at J, with 9 bases in the middle. The germline CDR1 and CDR2 sequences are SGHRS and YFSETQ. The CDR3 has 15 amino acids. CDR3 nucleotide sequence: TGCGCCAGCAGCTTGGGAATGGAGACTAACTATGGCTACACCTTC. This translates into CASSLGMETNYGYTF.

The rearrangement uses TRBV20-1 and TRBJ2-6; tentative D call: TRBD1 (7 bases). Germline V gene lookup returns CDR1 DFQATT and CDR2 SNEGSKA (reference sequence). This CDR3 contains 17 residues. V gave up 1 base and J gave up 2 bases, with 15 bases separating them. The CDR3 DNA follows: TGCAGTGCTAGAGGGGGGACAGCGGGCGCTGGGGCCAACGTCCTGACTTTC. This gives the protein CSARGGTAGAGANVLTF.

This clonotype has a handful of counts. The chain carries TRBV7-6 and TRBJ2-5, with D perhaps TRBD1 (6 bases). Germline V gene sequence: CDR1 SGHVS, CDR2 FNYEAQ. CDR3 length equals 17 residues. V dropped 0 bases and J dropped 3 bases, with 17 bases sitting between them. The CDR3 DNA is TGTGCCAGCAGCTTAGCGGAGCGGTGGACAGAGGAAGAGACCCAGTACTTC. Protein product: CASSLAERWTEEETQYF.

The chain carries TRBV7-2 and TRBJ2-5; D call uncertain. The V end lost 3 bases, the J end lost 5 bases, and 7 bases lay between the germline ends. Germline-derived CDR1 and CDR2 are SGHTA and FQGNSA. The CDR3 contains 12 residues. The CDR3 region is CASSFTRETQYF. The CDR3 region has the DNA TGTGCCAGCAGCTTCACCCGTGAGACCCAGTACTTC.

Here the CDR3 reads CSARDPRTADSPLHF. The CDR3 nucleotides read TGCAGTGCTAGAGACCCCCGGACGGCGGATTCACCCCTCCACTTT. The V and J genes are TRBV20-1 and TRBJ1-6, with D uncertain. Germline-derived CDR1 and CDR2 are DFQATT and SNEGSKA (reference sequence). V was cut by 0 bases and J by 8 bases, with 14 bases left in between. The CDR3 covers 15 residues.

The sample holds a few counts of this clonotype. The rearrangement uses TRBV6-5 and TRBJ1-2, with D possibly matching TRBD1 (5 bases). The V and J ends lost 9 bases and 0 bases respectively, with 17 bases between them. This CDR3 contains 15 residues. Germline CDR1 reads MNHEY; CDR2 reads SVGAGI. The CDR3 sequence: CASGSFGTANYGYTF. CDR3 coding DNA: TGTGCCAGTGGAAGCTTCGGGACGGCTAACTATGGCTACACCTTC.

This clonotype was counted ten times or more. The rearrangement uses TRBV20-1 and TRBJ2-7; perhaps D is TRBD1 or TRBD2 (5 bases each). The CDR3 is made up of 17 amino acids. Trimming left V 1 base short and J 0 bases short, with 19 bases between. CDR1 and CDR2 from the germline V gene are DFQATT and SNEGSKA (reference sequence). The CDR3 DNA follows: TGCAGTGCTAGAGCGGACGGGGCGGCGACTACCTCCTACGAGCAGTACTTC. Translated: CSARADGAATTSYEQYF.

V and J are TRBV20-1 and TRBJ1-2; unclear D gene. The CDR3 spans 11 residues. Between the trimmed V and J ends, which lost 3 bases and 10 bases, there was a span of 12 bases. Germline CDR1 is DFQATT and CDR2 is SNEGSKA (reference sequence). The CDR3 sequence is CSARLGRLYTF. The DNA for the CDR3 is TGCAGTGCTAGGCTCGGCCGCCTCTACACCTTC.

This rearrangement joins TRBV20-1 to TRBJ2-5, with TRBD1 identical over 10 bases. The V gene end was trimmed by 6 bases and the J gene end by 1 base; junction bases not matched to a gene: 5. Germline V lookup: CDR1 DFQATT, CDR2 SNEGSKA (reference sequence). This CDR3 is 14 amino acids long. As DNA, the CDR3 is TGCAGTGCGCCGGGACAGGGGACCCAAGAGACCCAGTACTTC. Protein product: CSAPGQGTQETQYF.

This clonotype was observed a handful of times. J is TRBJ2-3 and V is TRBV20-1; D is possibly TRBD2 (6 bases). Germline V gene data show CDR1 as DFQATT and CDR2 as SNEGSKA (reference sequence). V lost 7 bases to trimming and J lost 4 bases, with 12 bases between them. This CDR3 contains 12 residues. The CDR3 spells CSGAGSADTQYF. The CDR3 DNA reads as TGCAGTGGGGCGGGGTCCGCAGATACGCAGTATTTT.

The chain has TRBV29-1 and TRBJ2-7, with D possibly matching TRBD1 (6 bases). CDR1 and CDR2 (germline): SQVTM, ANQGSEA. The CDR3 length is 14 residues. Trimming shortened V by 5 bases and J by 3 bases, and 17 bases separated the two germline ends. The CDR3 region has the DNA TGCAGCGTTCAGAGGAACAGGGCGAGCTACGAGCAGTACTTC. Translation gives CSVQRNRASYEQYF.

This clonotype was observed a few times. This chain connects TRBV21-1 to TRBJ2-5; TRBD2, the table's D call, was not compared with the DNA. TRBV21-1 is termed a pseudogene. The CDR3 runs to 16 residues. The chain's CDR3 is CASSSTGTSGAETQYF. CDR3 in DNA: TGTGCCAGCAGCAGCACCGGGACTAGCGGGGCTGAGACCCAGTACTTC.

The table lists this clonotype with a few counts. The chain combines TRBV15 with TRBJ2-7, with D perhaps TRBD1 (6 bases). The CDR3 runs 14 residues. The V and J ends lost 6 bases and 0 bases respectively, with 12 bases between them. Germline V lookup: CDR1 LNHNV, CDR2 YYDKDF (reference sequence). The CDR3 is CATRGRDNSYEQYF. In DNA form, the CDR3 reads TGTGCCACCAGGGGCCGGGACAACTCCTACGAGCAGTACTTC.

CDR3 nucleotide sequence: TGTGCCAGCAGTCAAACCCAGGGCACCAAAAACATTCAGTACTTC. Encoded protein: CASSQTQGTKNIQYF. The chain couples TRBV28 to TRBJ2-4, with D tentatively TRBD1 (5 bases). The germline V gene has CDR1 MDHEN and CDR2 SYDVKM. The CDR3 is made up of 15 amino acids. The V gene lost 5 bases and the J gene lost 2 bases, with 13 bases spanning the gap.

This chain joins TRBV28 and TRBJ2-5; TRBD2 matches at 10 bases. Germline V gene lookup returns CDR1 MDHEN and CDR2 SYDVKM. The CDR3 covers 15 residues. The junction had 10 bases not matched to a gene; V was cut back by 10 bases and J by 2 bases. DNA for the CDR3: TGTGCCACCCTGGGAGTAGCGGGGGGTCAAGAGACCCAGTACTTC. Translation gives CATLGVAGGQETQYF.

The V and J genes are TRBV27 and TRBJ2-1; a possible D gene is TRBD2 (6 bases). Germline CDR1 MNHEY, CDR2 SMNVEV (reference sequence). The CDR3 covers 14 residues. V shed 8 bases and J shed 0 bases, with 11 bases lying between them. CDR3 DNA sequence: TGTGCCAGCGGTTCGACTAGCTCCTACAATGAGCAGTTCTTC. Amino acids: CASGSTSSYNEQFF.

This clonotype was recorded a few times. J is TRBJ2-3 and V is TRBV12-3 or TRBV12-4; 7 nucleotides agree with TRBD2. The CDR3 has 15 amino acids. V shed 7 bases and J 0 bases; nucleotides not matched to a gene: 7. This CDR3 reads CASNLGGDSTDTQYF. In DNA, the CDR3 is TGTGCCAGCAACCTGGGGGGGGACAGCACAGATACGCAGTATTTT.

V gene TRBV12-3 or TRBV12-4 combines with J gene TRBJ2-1, with 8 bases identical to TRBD1. V shed 5 bases and J 4 bases; nucleotides not matched to a gene: 10. The CDR3 length is 16 residues. The CDR3 loop is CASSPIGTGLYNEQFF. The CDR3 DNA follows: TGTGCCAGCAGTCCAATCGGGACAGGATTATACAATGAGCAGTTCTTC.

CDR3 in amino acids: CASRQGYTTNEKLFF. In nucleotides, the CDR3 is TGTGCCAGCCGTCAGGGATATACAACTAATGAAAAACTGTTTTTT. J is TRBJ1-4 and V is TRBV7-2; possibly TRBD1 for D (5 bases). Germline CDR1 reads SGHTA; CDR2 reads FQGNSA. With 8 bases removed from V and 0 bases from J, the gap between germline ends came to 13 bases. CDR3 length equals 15 residues.

This clonotype turned up a few times. The chain has TRBV20-1 and TRBJ2-3; D may be TRBD1 or TRBD2 (6 bases each). The CDR3 loop spans 15 amino acids. V shed 0 bases and J shed 3 bases, with 13 bases lying between them. Germline V lookup: CDR1 DFQATT, CDR2 SNEGSKA (reference sequence). CDR3 in amino acids: CSARDRLGGTDTQYF. The CDR3 DNA is TGCAGTGCTAGAGATCGACTAGGGGGTACAGATACGCAGTATTTT.

The rearrangement joins TRBV29-1 to TRBJ1-1; D gene uncertain. V shed 3 bases and J shed 4 bases, with 6 bases lying between them. The CDR3 runs 11 residues. CDR1 and CDR2 from the germline V gene are SQVTM and ANQGSEA. CDR3 coding DNA: TGCAGCGTTGAGCCCAGCACTGAAGCTTTCTTT. This encodes CSVEPSTEAFF.